The 19 T cell receptor beta chains in this list originate from one sample, sequenced in a study of cytomegalovirus exposure and HLA in healthy donors. Vbeta (60) and Jbeta (13) primers were used in the PCR. Produced via immunoSEQ multiplex PCR; TCRdb's table is partial and in-frame only. The sample records 95,000 to 150,000 clones, about three quarters being singletons. The material sequenced was PBMCs. The receptors were sampled from a man in his sixties in good health and CMV-seropositive.

The chain employs TRBV28 and TRBJ2-1; 10 bases fit TRBD1. V lost 5 bases to trimming and J lost 2 bases; unmatched junction nucleotides: 6. The CDR3 spans 16 residues. The germline V gene encodes CDR1 MDHEN and CDR2 SYDVKM. The CDR3 reads CASSRDRGRTYNEQFF. The CDR3, as DNA: TGTGCCAGCAGTAGGGACAGGGGTAGAACCTACAATGAGCAGTTCTTC. Variable domain in full (rest from reference TRBV28 and TRBJ2-1): DVKVTQSSRYLVKRTGEKVFLECVQDMDHENMFWYRQDPGLGLRLIYFSYDVKMKEKGDIPEGYSVSREKKERFSLILESASTNQTSMYLCASSRDRGRTYNEQFFGPGTRLTVL.

In nucleotides, the CDR3 is TGTGCCAGCAGCCCCGTCTCCTATGGCTACACCTTC. It translates to CASSPVSYGYTF. The chain has TRBV7-9 and TRBJ1-2, with D unclear. Germline values: CDR1 SEHNR, CDR2 FQNEAQ (reference sequence). V lost 5 bases and J 4 bases, leaving 8 bases between the germline ends. The CDR3 is made up of 12 amino acids.

The rearrangement links TRBV6-5 to TRBJ2-4; 9 bases map to TRBD1. The CDR3 consists of 15 residues. After removal of 2 bases from V and 6 bases from J, the junction contained 5 bases not matched to a gene. Looked up from germline, CDR1 is MNHEY and CDR2 is SVGAGI. CDR3 sequence reads: CASSYGTGTINIQYF. The DNA of the CDR3 is TGTGCCAGCAGTTACGGGACAGGGACTATAAACATTCAGTACTTC.

The table lists this clone with a few counts. The chain has TRBV11-3 and TRBJ2-7; perhaps TRBD1 as D (5 bases). The CDR3 loop spans 12 amino acids. V lost 0 bases and J 8 bases, leaving 8 bases between the germline ends. The germline gives CDR1 SGHNT, CDR2 YENEEA. CDR3 sequence (DNA): TGTGCCAGCAGCTTAGATCAGGGAAAGCAGTACTTC. It specifies CASSLDQGKQYF.

This clone came up a few times. The genes are TRBV30 and TRBJ1-1; perhaps TRBD1 as D (5 bases). Germline V lookup: CDR1 GTSNPN, CDR2 SVGIG (reference sequence). Trimming removed 2 bases at V and 6 bases at J, with 16 bases between. CDR3 size: 14 residues. The CDR3 protein is CAWSWGGVRAEAFF. The CDR3 DNA reads TGTGCCTGGAGTTGGGGGGGGGTAAGGGCTGAAGCTTTCTTT.

The chain carries TRBV7-2 and TRBJ2-1; 7 bases agree with TRBD1. CDR1 and CDR2 (germline): SGHTA, FQGNSA. The CDR3 is made up of 15 amino acids. J was trimmed by 1 base and V by 5 bases; bases with no gene match: 5. This chain's CDR3 is CASSTQGVSYNEQFF. CDR3 sequence (DNA): TGTGCCAGCAGCACCCAGGGGGTTTCCTACAATGAGCAGTTCTTC.

The chain couples TRBV19 to TRBJ2-7, with 7 bases that match TRBD2. V shed 4 bases, J shed 0 bases, and the junction held 0 bases outside the gene matches. The CDR3 loop spans 13 amino acids. CDR1 is LNHDA and CDR2 is SQIVND in the germline V gene (reference sequence). The CDR3 sequence is CASSREGSYEQYF. DNA for the CDR3: TGTGCCAGTAGTAGGGAGGGCTCCTACGAGCAGTACTTC. Based on the CDR3 plus reference TRBV19 and TRBJ2-7, the full variable domain is DGGITQSPKYLFRKEGQNVTLSCEQNLNHDAMYWYRQDPGQGLRLIYYSQIVNDFQKGDIAEGYSVSREKKESFPLTVTSAQKNPTAFYLCASSREGSYEQYFGPGTRLTVT.

The chain has TRBV28 and TRBJ2-1; D may be TRBD2 (6 bases). Trimming took 2 bases from V and 7 from J, leaving 12 bases between them. Germline CDR1 MDHEN, CDR2 SYDVKM. The CDR3 runs 14 residues. In DNA form, the CDR3 reads TGTGCCAGCAGTTTACCCTCTAGCGTGAATGAGCAGTTCTTC. Translating gives CASSLPSSVNEQFF.

The genes are TRBV4-1 and TRBJ1-3, with TRBD1 matching 7 bases. The CDR3 has 16 residues. Germline trimming cut 4 bases from V and 1 base from J; bases unmatched to any gene: 7. Per germline, CDR1 MGHRA and CDR2 YSYEKL. DNA for the CDR3: TGCGCCAGCAGCCCCCAACCGACAGGGTCTGGAAACACCATATATTTT. It translates to CASSPQPTGSGNTIYF.

CDR3 region: CASSLDGGRVGGAFF. The CDR3 bases are TGTGCCAGCAGCTTGGATGGAGGGCGGGTCGGGGGAGCTTTCTTT. The chain combines TRBV5-6 with TRBJ1-1; the D gene is possibly TRBD1 (5 bases). The CDR3 runs to 15 residues. Germline loops: CDR1 SGHDT, CDR2 YYEEEE. V was cut by 0 bases and J by 10 bases, with 19 bases left in between.

This sequence joins TRBV2 and TRBJ2-7; a weak D match, TRBD2 (7 bases). The CDR3 totals 15 residues. V was trimmed by 1 base and J by 3 bases, leaving 13 bases between them. Germline-derived CDR1 and CDR2 are SNHLY and FYNNEI. DNA for the CDR3: TGTGCCAGCAGTGAAGGGGGGGGGACATTCTACGAGCAGTACTTC. It is translated as CASSEGGGTFYEQYF.

The count of this clone is one. The rearrangement links TRBV15 to TRBJ1-5; unclear D gene. Per the germline V gene, CDR1 is LNHNV and CDR2 is YYDKDF (reference sequence). The V end was cut by 0 bases, the J end by 6 bases, with 12 bases between. The CDR3 is 15 residues long. The CDR3 nucleotides read TGTGCCACCAGCAGAGATACTCTCTCTCCTCAGCCCCAGCATTTT. Residues: CATSRDTLSPQPQHF.

The rearrangement links TRBV15 to TRBJ2-7; the match to TRBD2 covers 12 bases. V lost 1 base, J lost 6 bases, and 7 bases stayed unmatched. CDR1 is LNHNV and CDR2 is YYDKDF in the germline V gene (reference sequence). This CDR3 is built from 16 residues. In nucleotides, the CDR3 is TGTGCCACCAGCAGAGGGACTAGCGGGATAATCGGCGAGCAGTACTTC. This encodes CATSRGTSGIIGEQYF.

This clone was seen a few times. This rearrangement joins TRBV11-1 to TRBJ2-2, with a possible D match to TRBD2 (5 bases). With 2 bases removed from V and 6 bases from J, the gap between germline ends came to 7 bases. The CDR3 has 13 residues. Germline assignment: CDR1 SGHAT and CDR2 FQDESV (reference sequence). CDR3 DNA sequence: TGTGCCAGCAGCTTATCCGGGGCCGGGGAGCTGTTTTTT. Encoded protein: CASSLSGAGELFF.

Only one count was recorded for this clone. The rearrangement links TRBV19 to TRBJ2-5, with D maybe TRBD1 (6 bases). Germline V lookup: CDR1 LNHDA, CDR2 SQIVND (reference sequence). V was trimmed by 5 bases and J by 6 bases, leaving 22 bases between them. This CDR3 comprises 16 residues. This chain's CDR3 is CASSPRTASLSQTQYF. CDR3 DNA: TGTGCCAGTAGTCCACGGACAGCGTCCCTCTCCCAGACCCAGTACTTC.

The rearrangement joins TRBV7-8 to TRBJ1-2; 8 bases match TRBD1. The CDR3 has 15 residues. The germline CDR1 and CDR2 sequences are SGHVS and FQNEAQ. Trimming cost V 4 bases and J 5 bases; bases outside gene matches: 9. The CDR3 reads CASSSTRDRTYGYTF. In DNA form, the CDR3 reads TGTGCCAGCAGCTCGACCCGGGACAGGACTTATGGCTACACCTTC.

The chain couples TRBV5-1 to TRBJ2-3; TRBD2 matches at 9 bases. Germline CDR1 is SGHRS and CDR2 is YFSETQ. The CDR3 runs to 16 residues. V shed 7 bases, J shed 1 base, and the junction held 10 bases outside the gene matches. The CDR3 DNA is TGCGCCAGCGGACAAGGCGTAGCGGGGGGCACAGATACGCAGTATTTT. The encoded protein is CASGQGVAGGTDTQYF. The variable domain in full, completed from reference TRBV5-1 and TRBJ2-3, reads KAGVTQTPRYLIKTRGQQVTLSCSPISGHRSVSWYQQTPGQGLQFLFEYFSETQRNKGNFPGRFSGRQFSNSRSEMNVSTLELGDSALYLCASGQGVAGGTDTQYFGPGTRLTVL.

This chain joins TRBV2 and TRBJ1-3; D is unclear. Looked up from germline, CDR1 is SNHLY and CDR2 is FYNNEI. The CDR3 loop spans 14 amino acids. The V and J ends lost 2 bases and 1 base respectively, with 6 bases between them. CDR3 nucleotides: TGTGCCAGCAGTGAAATTGTATCTGGAAACACCATATATTTT. Translation: CASSEIVSGNTIYF. The complete variable domain, with remaining parts taken from reference TRBV2 and TRBJ1-3, reads EPEVTQTPSHQVTQMGQEVILRCVPISNHLYFYWYRQILGQKVEFLVSFYNNEISEKSEIFDDQFSVERPDGSNFTLKIRSTKLEDSAMYFCASSEIVSGNTIYFGEGSWLTVV.

The rearrangement uses TRBV2 and TRBJ1-6, with D perhaps TRBD1 (5 bases). V was trimmed by 7 bases and J by 6 bases, leaving 13 bases between them. Germline lookup yields CDR1 SNHLY and CDR2 FYNNEI. This CDR3 contains 14 residues. The CDR3 reads CASNNRNSNSPLHF. CDR3 sequence (DNA): TGTGCCAGCAATAACAGGAATTCTAATTCACCCCTCCACTTT.